This passage covers 9 T cell receptor beta chains from one sample sequenced in a study of shared clonotypes between healthy human individuals. Sequencing used immunoSEQ multiplex PCR; TCRdb keeps in-frame clones, though not all of them. The data hold approximately 650,000 clones, with less than 97% observed a single time. It was CD45RO-negative cells, positively selected for CCR7, that made up naive CD8 cells, with terminally differentiated effector memory CD45RA+ cells excluded. Sequencing was done on a sample of naive CD8+ T cells sorted from blood. The receptor set was obtained from a young woman in good health.

The rearrangement joins TRBV5-5 to TRBJ2-7; D is unresolved. This CDR3 comprises 14 residues. Germline lookup yields CDR1 SGHKS and CDR2 YYEKEE (reference sequence). Trimming took 2 bases from V and 2 from J, leaving 11 bases between them. Here the CDR3 reads CASSLGQDPYEQYF. DNA of the CDR3: TGTGCCAGCAGCTTAGGCCAGGACCCCTACGAGCAGTACTTC.

This clone has only one observation. V and J are TRBV6-5 and TRBJ1-2; D might be TRBD1 (5 bases). This CDR3 spans 13 amino acids. Per germline, CDR1 MNHEY and CDR2 SVGAGI. Trimming removed 4 bases from V and 5 bases from J, with 11 bases in between. The CDR3 bases are TGTGCCAGCAGTTTTGGGGGACTGTATGGCTACACCTTC. Its translation is CASSFGGLYGYTF.

This chain links TRBV7-2 with TRBJ2-7; TRBD2 matches 11 bases. V gave up 0 bases and J gave up 4 bases; unmatched junction bases: 2. Germline V gives CDR1 SGHTA, CDR2 FQGNSA. The CDR3 totals 15 residues. CDR3 protein: CASSLALAGGYEQYF. Here the CDR3 DNA reads TGTGCCAGCAGCTTAGCCCTAGCGGGAGGTTACGAGCAGTACTTC.

The rearrangement links TRBV9 to TRBJ1-2; D remains ambiguous. The CDR3 loop spans 15 amino acids. The germline gives CDR1 SGDLS, CDR2 YYNGEE. With 0 bases removed from V and 0 bases from J, the gap between germline ends came to 9 bases. CDR3 nucleotides: TGTGCCAGCAGCGTAGATGGGGTGGCTAACTATGGCTACACCTTC. This sequence encodes CASSVDGVANYGYTF.

V usage is TRBV4-2 and J usage is TRBJ2-5; 9 nucleotides line up with TRBD2. This CDR3 contains 16 residues. The junction had 9 bases not matched to a gene; V was cut back by 2 bases and J by 5 bases. In germline, CDR1 is LGHNA, CDR2 YNFKEQ. The CDR3 DNA follows: TGTGCCAGCAGCCAACGGGCGGGAGGGCCGTTTGAGACCCAGTACTTC. Translated, it gives CASSQRAGGPFETQYF.

J is TRBJ2-5 and V is TRBV28; no clear D gene. The CDR3 spans 13 residues. Looked up from germline, CDR1 is MDHEN and CDR2 is SYDVKM. The V end lost 3 bases, the J end lost 1 base, and 6 bases lay between the germline ends. CDR3 residues: CASSFDTQETQYF. CDR3 bases: TGTGCCAGCAGTTTTGACACCCAAGAGACCCAGTACTTC.

The chain carries TRBV5-6 and TRBJ2-3; D remains ambiguous. The V gene's germline CDR1 is SGHDT and CDR2 YYEEEE. The CDR3 contains 14 residues. V was shortened by 1 base and J by 2 bases, with 8 bases between the two germline ends. The CDR3 DNA sequence: TGTGCCAGCAGCTTGAAGTCCTACACAGATACGCAGTATTTT. Translated, it gives CASSLKSYTDTQYF.

This chain uses TRBV28 with TRBJ1-1; maybe TRBD1 (5 bases). From germline, CDR1 is MDHEN and CDR2 SYDVKM. The CDR3 totals 15 residues. V lost 6 bases and J lost 5, with 19 bases in between. The CDR3 region is CASSPIQRGGTEAFF. Here the CDR3 DNA reads TGTGCCAGCAGCCCGATTCAGAGGGGAGGTACTGAAGCTTTCTTT.

Note on this clone: The same CDR3 can be traced to other DNA sequences in this sample. V gene TRBV28 combines with J gene TRBJ2-2, with D possibly TRBD1 on 6 matching bases. Looked up from germline, CDR1 is MDHEN and CDR2 is SYDVKM. V was cut by 4 bases and J by 5 bases, with 8 bases left in between. The CDR3 extends over 13 amino acids. CDR3 DNA: TGTGCCAGCAGTTACAGGGTTACCGGGGAGCTGTTTTTT. Its protein product is CASSYRVTGELFF.